This T cell receptor beta chain was observed in a study of blood T cell repertoires in COVID-19. Turning to the study itself: Both acute and convalescent COVID-19 samples were obtained from the United States, Italy and Spain. The cDNA or gDNA used as material had been derived from T cells, B-cell-depleted T cells, or PBMCs.

V shed 0 bases and J shed 2 bases, with 10 bases lying between them. CDR1 and CDR2 (germline): PRHDT, FYEKMQ (reference sequence). The CDR3 consists of 15 residues. Methods used by the authors: Amplification with reference gene primers provided the estimates of nucleated cell counts. Assay used: immunoSEQ multiplex PCR; TCRdb lists only in-frame clones, some missing. From that table come the V and J calls and clone size; the DNA was used to work out D and trimming. Among 350,000 to 450,000 clones listed, around 85% were seen once. The clonotype was recovered from a woman under 30 with acute or convalescent COVID-19. Sequenced material: peripheral blood. This chain joins TRBV13 and TRBJ2-5; D unclear. CDR3 DNA: TGTGCCAGCAGCTTAGGGCAGGCTTATCAAGAGACCCAGTACTTC. Protein product: CASSLGQAYQETQYF.